This T cell receptor (beta chain) was identified during a study of glioma-infiltrating T cells after dendritic cell vaccination. Study-wide results and limits: Higher TCR clonality did not directly relate to longer survival. Complete blood and tumor specimen sets were limited to few patients.

The sample's time point: after dendritic cell vaccination, including at tumor progression/relapse. Germline V gives CDR1 SGHTA, CDR2 FQGTGA. The V end was cut by 5 bases, the J end by 4 bases, with 14 bases between. The CDR3 has 15 residues. Points on this clone: Antigen specificity is unknown.

Up to about 2 ug genomic DNA was used for TCRB CDR3 amplification. Amplification used 60 V beta primers and 13 J beta primers. Sequenced by immunoSEQ multiplex PCR; TCRdb stores in-frame clones only, minus some. Of tens of thousands of clones listed, roughly four fifths are singletons. This sequence was found in a human donor with glioblastoma. The source was blood, collected after dendritic cell vaccination. The rearrangement uses TRBV7-3 and TRBJ2-2; no reliable D call. CDR3 sequence reads: CASSPVIPGTGELFF. As DNA, the CDR3 is TGTGCCAGCAGCCCGGTCATCCCGGGCACCGGGGAGCTGTTTTTT.